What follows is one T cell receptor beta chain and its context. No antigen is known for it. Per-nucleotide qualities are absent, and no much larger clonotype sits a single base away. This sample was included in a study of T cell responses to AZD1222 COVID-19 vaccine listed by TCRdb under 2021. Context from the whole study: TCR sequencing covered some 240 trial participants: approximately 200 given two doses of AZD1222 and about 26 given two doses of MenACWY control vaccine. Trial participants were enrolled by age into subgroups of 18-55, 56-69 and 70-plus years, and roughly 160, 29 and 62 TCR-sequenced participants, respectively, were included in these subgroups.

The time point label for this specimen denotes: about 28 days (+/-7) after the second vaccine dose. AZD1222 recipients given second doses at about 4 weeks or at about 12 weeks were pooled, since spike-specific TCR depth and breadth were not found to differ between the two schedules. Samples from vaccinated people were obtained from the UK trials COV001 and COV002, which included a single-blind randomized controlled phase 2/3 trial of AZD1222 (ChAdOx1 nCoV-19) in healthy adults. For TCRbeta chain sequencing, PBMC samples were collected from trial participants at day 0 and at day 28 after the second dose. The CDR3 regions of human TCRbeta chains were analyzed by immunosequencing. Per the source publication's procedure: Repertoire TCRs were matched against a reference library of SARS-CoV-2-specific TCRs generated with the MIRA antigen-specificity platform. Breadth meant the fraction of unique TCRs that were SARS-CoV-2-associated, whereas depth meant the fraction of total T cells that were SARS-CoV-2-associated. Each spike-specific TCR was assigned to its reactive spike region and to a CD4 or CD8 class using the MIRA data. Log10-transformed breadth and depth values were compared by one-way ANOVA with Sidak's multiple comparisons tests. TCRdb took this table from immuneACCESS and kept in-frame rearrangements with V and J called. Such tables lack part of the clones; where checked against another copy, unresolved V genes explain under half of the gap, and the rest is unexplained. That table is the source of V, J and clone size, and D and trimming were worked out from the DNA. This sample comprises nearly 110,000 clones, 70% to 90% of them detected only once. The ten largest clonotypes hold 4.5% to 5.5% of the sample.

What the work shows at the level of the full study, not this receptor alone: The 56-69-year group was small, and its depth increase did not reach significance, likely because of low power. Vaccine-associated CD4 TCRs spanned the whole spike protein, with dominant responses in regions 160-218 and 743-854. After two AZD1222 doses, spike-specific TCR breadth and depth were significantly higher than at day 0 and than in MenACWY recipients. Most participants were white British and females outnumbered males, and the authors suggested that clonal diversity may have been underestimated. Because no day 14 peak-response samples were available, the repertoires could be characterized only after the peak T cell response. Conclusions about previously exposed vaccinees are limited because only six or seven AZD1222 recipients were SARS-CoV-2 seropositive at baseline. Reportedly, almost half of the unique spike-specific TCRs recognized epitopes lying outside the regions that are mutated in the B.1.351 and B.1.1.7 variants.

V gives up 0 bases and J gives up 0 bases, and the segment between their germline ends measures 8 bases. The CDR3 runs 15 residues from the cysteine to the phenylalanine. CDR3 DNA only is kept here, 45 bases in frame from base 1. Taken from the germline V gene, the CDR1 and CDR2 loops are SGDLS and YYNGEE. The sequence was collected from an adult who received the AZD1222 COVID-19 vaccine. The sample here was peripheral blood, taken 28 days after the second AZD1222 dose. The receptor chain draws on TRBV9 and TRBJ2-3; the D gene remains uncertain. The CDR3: CASSVVGSSTDTQYF. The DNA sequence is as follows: TGTGCCAGCAGCGTAGTTGGCAGCAGCACAGATACGCAGTATTTT.